This entry lists 6 T cell receptor beta chains sequenced from one sample in a study of blood T cell repertoires in COVID-19 (dated by TCRdb to about 2020). Library preparation employed the immunoSEQ multiplex PCR assay. In its TCRdb copy, this immuneACCESS table keeps in-frame sequences only and misses some clones. Where compared with another copy, unresolved V genes explain less than half of these, and the others have no known cause. Recorded for this sample are some 250,000 clones; about 86% of them occurred a single time. The top ten clones comprise 5.7% of the sample. The sequenced material came from peripheral blood. All receptors come from a man at least 80 years old with acute or convalescent COVID-19.

Points on this clone: Compared with germline, one end of the junction differs, possibly owing to a read error. This chain uses TRBV2 with TRBJ1-6; D not certain. This CDR3 region has 14 residues. The germline CDR1 and CDR2 sequences are SNHLY and FYNNEI. The DNA of the CDR3 is TGTGCCAGCAATGGAGGCTCCTATAATTCACCCCTCTACTTT. Amino acid sequence: CASNGGSYNSPLYF.

This rearrangement joins TRBV18 to TRBJ1-1, with 7 bases aligning to TRBD1. V lost 2 bases to trimming and J lost 0 bases; unmatched junction nucleotides: 6. The CDR3 length is 16 residues. CDR1 is KGHSH and CDR2 is LQKENI in the germline V gene. CDR3 in amino acids: CASSPAGQPMNTEAFF. The CDR3 DNA sequence: TGTGCCAGCTCACCAGCGGGACAGCCCATGAACACTGAAGCTTTCTTT. Combining the CDR3 with reference TRBV18 and TRBJ1-1 gives the whole variable domain NAGVMQNPRHLVRRRGQEARLRCSPMKGHSHVYWYRQLPEEGLKFMVYLQKENIIDESGMPKERFSAEFPKEGPSILRIQQVVRGDSAAYFCASSPAGQPMNTEAFFGQGTRLTVV.

The rearrangement links TRBV24-1 to TRBJ2-3, with a weak D call TRBD1 (6 bases). The germline V gene encodes CDR1 KGHDR and CDR2 SFDVKD. This CDR3 has 15 residues. V lost 4 bases and J 3 bases, leaving 13 bases between the germline ends. CDR3 region: CATSDQGSKTDTQYF. DNA for the CDR3: TGTGCCACCAGTGACCAGGGGAGTAAGACAGATACGCAGTATTTT.

V gene TRBV19 combines with J gene TRBJ1-5; D is unresolved. The V end was cut by 7 bases, the J end by 7 bases, with 14 bases between. The CDR3 length is 13 residues. Germline CDR1 reads LNHDA; CDR2 reads SQIVND (reference sequence). CDR3 nucleotides: TGTGCCAGTAAGGGAGCTCTCGCCCAGCCCCAGCATTTT. Translating gives CASKGALAQPQHF.

CDR3 sequence (DNA): TGTGCCTGGGACCGGACAGCCACCTATGGCTACACCTTC. Translated, it gives CAWDRTATYGYTF. The chain is built from TRBV30 and TRBJ1-2, with a tentative D call TRBD1 (6 bases). Germline CDR1 is GTSNPN and CDR2 is SVGIG (reference sequence). The CDR3 contains 13 residues. V lost 5 bases, J lost 4 bases, and 14 bases lay in between. Variable domain in full (rest from reference TRBV30 and TRBJ1-2): SQTIHQWPATLVQPVGSPLSLECTVEGTSNPNLYWYRQAAGRGLQLLFYSVGIGQISSEVPQNLSASRPQDRQFILSSKKLLLSDSGFYLCAWDRTATYGYTFGSGTRLTVV.

This clone was seen once. The chain joins TRBV5-1 to TRBJ2-6; perhaps TRBD2 as D (5 bases). The CDR3 totals 15 residues. Germline V gene sequence: CDR1 SGHRS, CDR2 YFSETQ. Trimming cost V 2 bases and J 3 bases, with 9 bases left between them. CDR3 sequence: CASSFEGYGANVLTF. In DNA, the CDR3 is TGCGCCAGCAGCTTCGAGGGTTATGGGGCCAACGTCCTGACTTTC.